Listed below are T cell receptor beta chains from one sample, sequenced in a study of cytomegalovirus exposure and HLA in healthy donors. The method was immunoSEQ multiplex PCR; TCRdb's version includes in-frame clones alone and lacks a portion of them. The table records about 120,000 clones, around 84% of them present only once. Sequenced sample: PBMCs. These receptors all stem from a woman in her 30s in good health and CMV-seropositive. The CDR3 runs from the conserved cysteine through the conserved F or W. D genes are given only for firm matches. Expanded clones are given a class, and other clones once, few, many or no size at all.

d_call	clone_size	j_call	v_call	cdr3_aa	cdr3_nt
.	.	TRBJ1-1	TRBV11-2	CASSLPGGVSVAFF	TGTGCCAGCAGCTTACCCGGAGGGGTTTCGGTAGCTTTCTTT
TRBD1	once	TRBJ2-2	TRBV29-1	CSVSRPGQGAPGELFF	TGCAGCGTTTCCAGACCGGGACAGGGTGCCCCCGGGGAGCTGTTTTTT
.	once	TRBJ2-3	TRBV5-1	CASSLVGGADTQYF	TGCGCCAGCAGCTTGGTTGGCGGAGCAGATACGCAGTATTTT
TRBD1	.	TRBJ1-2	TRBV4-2	CASSQEPPGAGGYGGYTF	TGTGCCAGCAGCCAAGAACCCCCGGGGGCAGGGGGCTATGGTGGCTACACCTTC
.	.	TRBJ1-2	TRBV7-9	CASSLDSFNYGYTF	TGTGCCAGCAGCCTTGACAGTTTCAACTATGGCTACACCTTC
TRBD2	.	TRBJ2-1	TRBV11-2	CASNQRGPYNEQFF	TGTGCCAGCAACCAGCGGGGGCCGTACAATGAGCAGTTCTTC
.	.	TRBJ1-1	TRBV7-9	CASSLEARGTEAFF	TGTGCCAGCAGCTTAGAGGCAAGAGGCACTGAAGCTTTCTTT
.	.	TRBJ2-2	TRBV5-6	CASSLEDTGELFF	TGTGCCAGCAGCTTAGAGGACACCGGGGAGCTGTTTTTT
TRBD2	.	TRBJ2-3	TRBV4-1	CASSQGTSDNTDTQYF	TGCGCCAGCAGCCAAGGGACTAGCGACAACACAGATACGCAGTATTTT
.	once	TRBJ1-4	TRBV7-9	CASSHGLNEKLFF	TGTGCCAGCAGTCATGGACTCAATGAAAAACTGTTTTTT
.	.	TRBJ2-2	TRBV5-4	CASSLDLSSGELFF	TGTGCCAGCAGCTTGGATCTTAGTTCCGGGGAGCTGTTTTTT
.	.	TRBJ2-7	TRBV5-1	CASRRASETEQYF	TGCGCCAGCAGGCGGGCTAGCGAGACCGAGCAGTACTTC
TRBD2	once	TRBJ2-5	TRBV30	CAWRLAGGRETQYF	TGTGCCTGGAGACTAGCGGGGGGGAGAGAGACCCAGTACTTC
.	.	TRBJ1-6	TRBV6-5	CASQPRGNNSPLHF	TGTGCCAGTCAGCCCCGGGGGAATAATTCACCCCTCCACTTT
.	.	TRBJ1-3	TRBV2	CASVPGSHTIYF	TGTGCCAGCGTTCCGGGTTCCCACACCATATATTTT
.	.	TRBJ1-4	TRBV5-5	CASSSQGGDEKLFF	TGTGCCAGCAGCTCACAGGGAGGGGATGAAAAACTGTTTTTT
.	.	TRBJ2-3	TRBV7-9	CATKAELSTDTQYF	TGTGCCACAAAAGCGGAACTAAGCACAGATACGCAGTATTTT
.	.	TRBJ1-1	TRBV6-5	CASSKGVGAFF	TGTGCCAGCAGTAAGGGGGTAGGGGCTTTCTTT
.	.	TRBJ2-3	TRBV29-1	CSVELNRADTQYF	TGCAGCGTTGAATTGAACAGGGCAGATACGCAGTATTTT
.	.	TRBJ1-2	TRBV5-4	CASSSMRGWDYGYTF	TGTGCCAGCAGCTCCATGAGGGGGTGGGACTATGGCTACACCTTC
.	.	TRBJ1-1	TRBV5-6	CASSTTGGMNTEAFF	TGTGCCAGCAGCACCACTGGCGGTATGAACACTGAAGCTTTCTTT
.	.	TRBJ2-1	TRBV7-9	CSSSPTLRGGWNEQFF	TGTTCCAGCAGCCCTACCCTACGGGGAGGATGGAATGAGCAGTTCTTC
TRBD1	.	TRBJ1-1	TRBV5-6	CASSLRTGGNGEAFF	TGTGCCAGCAGCTTGCGAACAGGGGGCAACGGTGAAGCTTTCTTT
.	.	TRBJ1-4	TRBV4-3	CASSPGRGGEKLFF	TGCGCCAGCAGCCCCGGACGAGGGGGTGAAAAACTGTTTTTT
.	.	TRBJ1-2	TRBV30	CAWSVALSDGYTF	TGTGCCTGGAGTGTTGCGTTGTCGGATGGCTACACCTTC
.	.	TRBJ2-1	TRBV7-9	CASSLPPRVAVYNEQFF	TGTGCCAGCAGCTTGCCGCCGAGGGTAGCGGTATACAATGAGCAGTTCTTC
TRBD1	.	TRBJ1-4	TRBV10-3	CAISEGQGNEKLFF	TGTGCCATCAGTGAGGGACAGGGAAACGAAAAACTGTTTTTT
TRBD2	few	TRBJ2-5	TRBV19	CASRLANQETQYF	TGTGCCAGCCGACTAGCGAACCAAGAGACCCAGTACTTC
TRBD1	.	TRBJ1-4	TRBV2	CASRPGTGNEKLFF	TGTGCCAGCAGACCCGGGACAGGCAATGAAAAACTGTTTTTT
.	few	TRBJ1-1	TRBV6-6	CASSDPGRGNTEAFF	TGTGCCAGCAGTGACCCGGGCAGGGGGAACACTGAAGCTTTCTTT
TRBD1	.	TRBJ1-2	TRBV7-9	CASSLGGQGRGYTF	TGTGCCAGCAGCTTAGGTGGACAGGGGAGAGGCTACACCTTC
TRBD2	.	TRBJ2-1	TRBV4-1	CASSQTGLVSPEQFF	TGCGCCAGCAGCCAAACGGGACTAGTATCCCCGGAGCAGTTCTTC
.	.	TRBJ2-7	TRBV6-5	CASSYARTGTYEQYF	TGTGCCAGCAGTTACGCAAGAACAGGCACCTACGAGCAGTACTTC